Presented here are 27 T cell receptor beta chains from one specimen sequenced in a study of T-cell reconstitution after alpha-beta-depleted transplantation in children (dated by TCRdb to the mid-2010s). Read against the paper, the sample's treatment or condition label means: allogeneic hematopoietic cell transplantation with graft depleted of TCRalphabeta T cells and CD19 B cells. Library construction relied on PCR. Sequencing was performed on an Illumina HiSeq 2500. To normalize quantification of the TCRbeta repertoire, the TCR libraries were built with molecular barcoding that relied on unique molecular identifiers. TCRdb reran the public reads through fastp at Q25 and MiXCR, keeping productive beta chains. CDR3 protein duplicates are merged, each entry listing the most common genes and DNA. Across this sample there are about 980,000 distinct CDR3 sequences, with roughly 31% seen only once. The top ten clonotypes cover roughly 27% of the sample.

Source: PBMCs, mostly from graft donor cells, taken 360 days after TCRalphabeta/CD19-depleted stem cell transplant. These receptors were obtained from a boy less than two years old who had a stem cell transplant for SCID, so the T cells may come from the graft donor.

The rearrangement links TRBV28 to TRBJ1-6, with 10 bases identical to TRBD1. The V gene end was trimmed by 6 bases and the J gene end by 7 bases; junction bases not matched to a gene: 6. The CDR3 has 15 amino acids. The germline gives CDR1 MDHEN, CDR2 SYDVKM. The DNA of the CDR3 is TGTGCCAGCAGGCTCCGGGACAGGGGCAATTCACCCCTCCACTTT. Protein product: CASRLRDRGNSPLHF.

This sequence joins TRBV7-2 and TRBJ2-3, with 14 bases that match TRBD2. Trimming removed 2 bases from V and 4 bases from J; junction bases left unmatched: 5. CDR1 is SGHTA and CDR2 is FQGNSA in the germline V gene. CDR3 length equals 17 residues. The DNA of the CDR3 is TGTGCCAGCAGCTTACGGACTAGCGGGGGGTCCCCAGATACGCAGTATTTT. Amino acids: CASSLRTSGGSPDTQYF.

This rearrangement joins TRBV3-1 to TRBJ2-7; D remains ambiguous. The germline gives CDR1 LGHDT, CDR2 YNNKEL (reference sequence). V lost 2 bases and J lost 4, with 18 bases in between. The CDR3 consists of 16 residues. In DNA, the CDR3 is TGTGCCAGCAGCCAACCCCTCGGATACTCCTCGTACGAGCAGTACTTC. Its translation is CASSQPLGYSSYEQYF.

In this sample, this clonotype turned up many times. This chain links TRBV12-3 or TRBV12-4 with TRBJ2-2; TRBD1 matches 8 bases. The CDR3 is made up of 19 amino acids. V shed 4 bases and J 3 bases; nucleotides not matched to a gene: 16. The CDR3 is CASSSDWTGPLRDTGELFF. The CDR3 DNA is TGTGCCAGCAGTTCCGACTGGACAGGGCCCCTTCGAGACACCGGGGAGCTGTTTTTT.

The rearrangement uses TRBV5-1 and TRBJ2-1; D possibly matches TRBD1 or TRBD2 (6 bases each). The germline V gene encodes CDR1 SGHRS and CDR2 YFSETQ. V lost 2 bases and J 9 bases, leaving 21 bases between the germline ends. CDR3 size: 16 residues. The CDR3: CASSLWVGGDIGEQFF. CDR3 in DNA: TGCGCCAGCAGCTTATGGGTCGGGGGCGATATCGGTGAGCAGTTCTTC.

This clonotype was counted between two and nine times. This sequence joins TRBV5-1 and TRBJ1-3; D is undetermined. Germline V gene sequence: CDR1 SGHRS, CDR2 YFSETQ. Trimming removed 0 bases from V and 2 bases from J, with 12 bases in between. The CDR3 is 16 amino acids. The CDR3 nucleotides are TGCGCCAGCAGCTTGGAGGCGCTCCTAACTGGAAACACCATATATTTT. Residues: CASSLEALLTGNTIYF.

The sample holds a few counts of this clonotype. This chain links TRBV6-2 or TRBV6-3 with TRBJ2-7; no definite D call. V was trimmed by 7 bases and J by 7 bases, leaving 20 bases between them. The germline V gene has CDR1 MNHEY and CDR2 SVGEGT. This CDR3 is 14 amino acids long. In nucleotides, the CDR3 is TGTGCCAGCACCCAATACCCCGTTATGGGTGAGCAGTACTTC. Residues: CASTQYPVMGEQYF.

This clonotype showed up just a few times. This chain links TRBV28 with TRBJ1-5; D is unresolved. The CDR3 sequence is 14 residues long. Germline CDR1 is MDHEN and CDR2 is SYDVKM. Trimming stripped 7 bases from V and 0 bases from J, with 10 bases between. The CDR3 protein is CASNWGDSNQPQHF. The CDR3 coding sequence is TGTGCCAGCAACTGGGGTGATAGCAATCAGCCCCAGCATTTT.

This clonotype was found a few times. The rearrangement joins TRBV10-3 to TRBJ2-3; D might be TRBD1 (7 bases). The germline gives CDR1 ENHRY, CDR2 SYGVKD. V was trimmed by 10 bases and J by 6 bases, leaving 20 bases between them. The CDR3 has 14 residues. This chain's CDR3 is CATSTGRTVDTQYF. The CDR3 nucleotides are TGTGCCACCTCGACAGGGAGGACAGTGGATACGCAGTATTTT.

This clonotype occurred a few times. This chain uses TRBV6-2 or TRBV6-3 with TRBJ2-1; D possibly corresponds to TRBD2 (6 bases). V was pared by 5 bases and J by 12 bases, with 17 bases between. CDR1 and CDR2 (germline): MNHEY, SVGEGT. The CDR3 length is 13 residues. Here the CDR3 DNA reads TGTGCCAGCAGTCCTGGGGCTCCGGGGGTGCAGTTCTTC. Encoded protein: CASSPGAPGVQFF.

In DNA form, the CDR3 reads TGTGCCAGCAGTCCACTAGCGGGTTATAGCACAGATACGCAGTATTTT. It codes for CASSPLAGYSTDTQYF. The chain uses TRBV28 and TRBJ2-3; TRBD2 matches at 9 bases. Germline V lookup: CDR1 MDHEN, CDR2 SYDVKM. CDR3 length equals 16 residues. Losses at the gene ends were 5 bases for V and 0 bases for J; bases not matched to a gene: 6.

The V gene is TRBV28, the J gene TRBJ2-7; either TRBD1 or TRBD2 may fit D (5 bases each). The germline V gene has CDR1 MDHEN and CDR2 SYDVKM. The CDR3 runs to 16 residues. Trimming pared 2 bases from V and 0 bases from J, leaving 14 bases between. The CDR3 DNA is TGTGCCAGCAGTTTAGGCTACGAGGGGAGCTCCTACGAGCAGTACTTC. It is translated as CASSLGYEGSSYEQYF. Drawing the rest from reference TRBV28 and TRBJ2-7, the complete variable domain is DVKVTQSSRYLVKRTGEKVFLECVQDMDHENMFWYRQDPGLGLRLIYFSYDVKMKEKGDIPEGYSVSREKKERFSLILESASTNQTSMYLCASSLGYEGSSYEQYFGPGTRLTVT.

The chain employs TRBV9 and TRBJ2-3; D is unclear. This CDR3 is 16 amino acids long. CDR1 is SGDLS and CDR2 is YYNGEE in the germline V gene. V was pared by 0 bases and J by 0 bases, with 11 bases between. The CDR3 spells CASSVEGYPSTDTQYF. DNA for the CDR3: TGTGCCAGCAGCGTAGAGGGTTACCCTAGCACAGATACGCAGTATTTT.

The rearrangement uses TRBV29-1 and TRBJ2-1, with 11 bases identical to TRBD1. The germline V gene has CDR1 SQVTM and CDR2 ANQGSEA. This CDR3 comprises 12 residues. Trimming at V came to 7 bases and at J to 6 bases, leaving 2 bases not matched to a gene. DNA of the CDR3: TGCAGCGCCGGGACAGGGGGCAATGAGCAGTTCTTC. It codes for CSAGTGGNEQFF.

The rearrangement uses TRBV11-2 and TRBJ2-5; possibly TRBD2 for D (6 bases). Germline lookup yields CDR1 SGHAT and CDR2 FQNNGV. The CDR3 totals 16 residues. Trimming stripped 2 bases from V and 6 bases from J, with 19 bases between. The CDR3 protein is CASSLRQLAGRKTQYF. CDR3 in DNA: TGTGCCAGCAGCTTACGCCAACTAGCTGGGAGAAAGACCCAGTACTTC.

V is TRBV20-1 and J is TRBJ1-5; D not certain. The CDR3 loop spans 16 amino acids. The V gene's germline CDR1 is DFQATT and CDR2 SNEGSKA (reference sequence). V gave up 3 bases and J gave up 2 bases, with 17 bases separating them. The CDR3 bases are TGCAGTGCTAGTGCGGGCCCTCCCTGGGGCAATCAGCCCCAGCATTTT. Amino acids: CSASAGPPWGNQPQHF.

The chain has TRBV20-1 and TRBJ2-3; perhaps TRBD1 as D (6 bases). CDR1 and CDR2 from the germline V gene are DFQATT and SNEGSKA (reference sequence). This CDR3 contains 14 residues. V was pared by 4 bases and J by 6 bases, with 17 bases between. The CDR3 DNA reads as TGCAGTGCTACCCTTGCGAGGGGGACGGATACGCAGTATTTT. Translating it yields CSATLARGTDTQYF.

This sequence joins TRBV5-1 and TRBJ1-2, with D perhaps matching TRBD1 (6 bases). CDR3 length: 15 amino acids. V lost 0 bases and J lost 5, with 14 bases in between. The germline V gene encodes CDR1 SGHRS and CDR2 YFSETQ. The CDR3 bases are TGCGCCAGCAGCTTGGTCTCTGGCAGGGGATATGGCTACACCTTC. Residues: CASSLVSGRGYGYTF.

In DNA, the CDR3 is TGCGCCAGCAGCCAAGGAGTTAGCGGAGGGGCCGGGGAGCTGTTTTTT. Its protein product is CASSQGVSGGAGELFF. The J gene is TRBJ2-2, the V gene TRBV4-1; possibly TRBD2 for D (6 bases). This CDR3 has 16 amino acids. V shed 1 base and J shed 6 bases, with 15 bases lying between them. The germline V gene encodes CDR1 MGHRA and CDR2 YSYEKL.

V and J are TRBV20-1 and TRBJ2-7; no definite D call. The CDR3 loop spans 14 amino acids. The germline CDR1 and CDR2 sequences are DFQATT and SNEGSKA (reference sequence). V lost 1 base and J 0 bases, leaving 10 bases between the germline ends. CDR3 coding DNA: TGCAGTGCTAGAGGGTCCAGGAGCTCCTACGAGCAGTACTTC. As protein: CSARGSRSSYEQYF.

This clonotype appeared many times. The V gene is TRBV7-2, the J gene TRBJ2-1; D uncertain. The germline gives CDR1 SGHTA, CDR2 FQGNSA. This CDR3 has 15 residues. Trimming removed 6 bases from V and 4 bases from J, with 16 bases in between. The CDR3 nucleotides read TGTGCCAGCAGGATAGACTTGAAGCAATACAATGAGCAGTTCTTC. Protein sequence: CASRIDLKQYNEQFF.

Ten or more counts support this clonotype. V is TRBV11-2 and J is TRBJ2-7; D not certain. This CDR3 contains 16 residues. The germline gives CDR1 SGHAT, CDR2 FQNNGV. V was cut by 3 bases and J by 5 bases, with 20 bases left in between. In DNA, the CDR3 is TGTGCCAGCAGCTTCTATCTCCTCGACCTTACTAACGAGCAGTACTTC. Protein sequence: CASSFYLLDLTNEQYF.

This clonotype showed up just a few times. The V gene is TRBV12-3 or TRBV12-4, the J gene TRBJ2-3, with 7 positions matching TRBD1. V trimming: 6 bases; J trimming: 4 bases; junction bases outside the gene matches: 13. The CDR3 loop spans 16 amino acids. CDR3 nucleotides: TGTGCCAGCAGCCGAACTCGACAGGGCTCTGCAGATACGCAGTATTTT. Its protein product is CASSRTRQGSADTQYF.

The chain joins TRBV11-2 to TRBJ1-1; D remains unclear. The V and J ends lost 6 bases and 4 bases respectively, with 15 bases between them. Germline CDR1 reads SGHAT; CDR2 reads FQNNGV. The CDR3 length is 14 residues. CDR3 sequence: CASSRSGLGTEAFF. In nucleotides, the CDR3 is TGTGCCAGCAGTCGCTCGGGGTTGGGCACTGAAGCTTTCTTT. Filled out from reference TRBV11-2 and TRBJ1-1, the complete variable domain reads EAGVAQSPRYKIIEKRQSVAFWCNPISGHATLYWYQQILGQGPKLLIQFQNNGVVDDSQLPKDRFSAERLKGVDSTLKIQPAKLEDSAVYLCASSRSGLGTEAFFGQGTRLTVV.

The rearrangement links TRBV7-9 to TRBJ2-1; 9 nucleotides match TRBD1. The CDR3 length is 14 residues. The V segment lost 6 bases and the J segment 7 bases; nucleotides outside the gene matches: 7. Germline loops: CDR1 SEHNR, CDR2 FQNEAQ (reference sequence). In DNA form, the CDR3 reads TGTGCCAGCAGTTCCGGGACAGGGAGGAATGAGCAGTTCTTC. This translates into CASSSGTGRNEQFF.

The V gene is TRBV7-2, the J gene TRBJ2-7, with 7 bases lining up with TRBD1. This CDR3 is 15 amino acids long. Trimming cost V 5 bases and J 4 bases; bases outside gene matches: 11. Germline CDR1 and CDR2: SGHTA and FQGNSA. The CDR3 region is CASSPGTATSYEQYF. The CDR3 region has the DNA TGTGCCAGCAGCCCCGGGACAGCCACGTCTTACGAGCAGTACTTC.

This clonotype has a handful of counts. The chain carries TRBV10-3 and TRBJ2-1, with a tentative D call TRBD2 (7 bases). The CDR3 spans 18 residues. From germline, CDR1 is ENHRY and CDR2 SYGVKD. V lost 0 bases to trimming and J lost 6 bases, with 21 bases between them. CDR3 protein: CAISESGGGTSFANEQFF. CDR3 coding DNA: TGTGCCATCAGTGAGTCAGGGGGGGGGACATCTTTCGCCAATGAGCAGTTCTTC.